These 12 T cell receptor beta chains originate from one sample sequenced in a study of cytomegalovirus exposure and HLA in healthy donors. Researchers ran the PCR with 60 Vbeta and 13 Jbeta primers. The assay was immunoSEQ multiplex PCR, and TCRdb's table has in-frame clones only and misses some. The repertoire table contains 70,000 to 80,000 clones. Specimen: PBMCs. Every receptor here comes from a man aged 35-49 years in good health and CMV-seronegative.

J is TRBJ2-7 and V is TRBV30; 10 positions match TRBD1. V shed 3 bases and J 5 bases; nucleotides not matched to a gene: 4. The CDR3 extends over 13 amino acids. Germline-derived CDR1 and CDR2 are GTSNPN and SVGIG (reference sequence). The CDR3 sequence is CAWRDRGFDEQYF. Here the CDR3 DNA reads TGTGCCTGGAGGGACAGGGGGTTCGACGAGCAGTACTTC. The full variable domain, completed using reference TRBV30 and TRBJ2-7, is SQTIHQWPATLVQPVGSPLSLECTVEGTSNPNLYWYRQAAGRGLQLLFYSVGIGQISSEVPQNLSASRPQDRQFILSSKKLLLSDSGFYLCAWRDRGFDEQYFGPGTRLTVT.

The chain employs TRBV11-2 and TRBJ1-3, with D possibly TRBD1 on 6 matching bases. Germline V gene sequence: CDR1 SGHAT, CDR2 FQNNGV. Trimming stripped 4 bases from V and 3 bases from J, with 19 bases between. The CDR3 is 17 residues long. The CDR3 sequence: CASSSRGGGYGGNTIYF. The CDR3 nucleotides are TGTGCCAGCAGCTCCCGGGGAGGGGGATACGGTGGAAACACCATATATTTT.

V and J are TRBV29-1 and TRBJ2-1; TRBD2 agrees at 14 bases. V lost 6 bases and J lost 4; bases outside the gene matches: 17. There are 19 residues in the CDR3. CDR1 SQVTM and CDR2 ANQGSEA come from the germline V gene. CDR3 sequence (DNA): TGCAGCGTCGACGGACTAGCGGGGGGCCCCCCACCGGATTACAATGAGCAGTTCTTC. Encoded protein: CSVDGLAGGPPPDYNEQFF.

V usage is TRBV5-1 and J usage is TRBJ1-2; 10 positions agree with TRBD1. This CDR3 is built from 16 residues. CDR1 is SGHRS, CDR2 YFSETQ, per germline. The trim removed 0 bases at V and 1 base at J, leaving 3 bases unmatched. The CDR3 sequence is CASSLAWDRGNYGYTF. CDR3 nucleotides: TGCGCCAGCAGCTTGGCCTGGGACAGGGGTAACTATGGCTACACCTTC.

V and J are TRBV19 and TRBJ1-6, with TRBD1 matching over 9 bases. Germline CDR1 is LNHDA and CDR2 is SQIVND (reference sequence). The V gene end was trimmed by 10 bases and the J gene end by 9 bases; junction bases not matched to a gene: 10. This CDR3 is 14 amino acids long. CDR3 bases: TGTGCCACCTCCTCGGGACAGGGAATTTCACCCCTCCACTTT. Translating gives CATSSGQGISPLHF.

In DNA, the CDR3 is TGTGCCAGTACCGCCGGGACTAGACACGATACGCAGTATTTT. Translated, it gives CASTAGTRHDTQYF. The chain carries TRBV19 and TRBJ2-3; 8 nucleotides agree with TRBD2. Germline V lookup: CDR1 LNHDA, CDR2 SQIVND (reference sequence). This CDR3 comprises 14 residues. Trimming took 7 bases from V and 6 from J; bases not matched to a gene: 9.

The V call is TRBV7-9, the J call TRBJ1-1; TRBD1 matches 7 bases. J lost 8 bases, V lost 5 bases, and 11 bases had no gene match. The CDR3 is 14 residues long. Germline CDR1 and CDR2: SEHNR and FQNEAQ (reference sequence). CDR3 residues: CASSDGTAAREAFF. DNA of the CDR3: TGTGCCAGCAGCGACGGGACAGCCGCAAGGGAAGCTTTCTTT.

V gene TRBV4-1 combines with J gene TRBJ1-4; 11 bases line up with TRBD1. V trimming: 0 bases; J trimming: 4 bases; junction bases outside the gene matches: 13. The CDR3 is 20 amino acids. Germline V gene lookup returns CDR1 MGHRA and CDR2 YSYEKL. The CDR3 loop is CASSQDRTGGFRPINEKLFF. CDR3 coding DNA: TGCGCCAGCAGCCAAGATAGGACAGGGGGCTTCCGCCCAATTAATGAAAAACTGTTTTTT.

The chain combines TRBV9 with TRBJ2-5; 9 nucleotides align to TRBD1. The CDR3 totals 15 residues. Looked up from germline, CDR1 is SGDLS and CDR2 is YYNGEE. Losses at the gene ends were 4 bases for V and 4 bases for J; bases not matched to a gene: 8. For the CDR3, the DNA is TGTGCCAGCAGCCCCACAGGGGGCCTACGAGAGACCCAGTACTTC. Protein sequence: CASSPTGGLRETQYF.

The chain links TRBV5-1 to TRBJ1-1, with D perhaps TRBD1 (5 bases). V lost 0 bases and J 1 base, leaving 13 bases between the germline ends. This CDR3 comprises 16 residues. Germline CDR1 is SGHRS and CDR2 is YFSETQ. For the CDR3, the DNA is TGCGCCAGCAGCTTGGGTGGGGGGTGGAGGAACACTGAAGCTTTCTTT. Translated: CASSLGGGWRNTEAFF.

The rearrangement joins TRBV5-1 to TRBJ2-5; D is unclear. The J call may be faulty, since TRBJ2-7 better matches the DNA end. Germline V gene data show CDR1 as SGHRS and CDR2 as YFSETQ. This CDR3 comprises 13 residues. This CDR3 reads CASSLDDSYEQYF. The CDR3 DNA reads as TGCGCCAGCAGCTTGGATGACTCCTACGAGCAGTACTTC.

The CDR3 nucleotides are TGTGCCAGCAGGGAGACTGGGGCCTCTAACTATGGCTACACCTTC. Translated: CASRETGASNYGYTF. The rearrangement links TRBV6-1 to TRBJ1-2; possibly TRBD1 for D (5 bases). From germline, CDR1 is MNHNS and CDR2 SASEGT. The V gene lost 6 bases and the J gene lost 0 bases, with 14 bases spanning the gap. The CDR3 length is 15 residues.